These 21 T cell receptor beta chains came from one sample sequenced in a study of blood T cell repertoires in COVID-19. Only in-frame clones appear in the TCRdb table, and some are missing; sequencing was by immunoSEQ multiplex PCR. Of approximately 46,000 clones in the sample, roughly 84% were seen once. The sample taken for sequencing was peripheral blood. The receptors stem from a woman in her 70s in a cohort sampled during active COVID-19.

This clone was observed a handful of times. This CDR3 reads CASSQEILSSYNSPLHF. DNA of the CDR3: TGTGCCAGCAGCCAAGAGATTCTAAGCTCCTATAATTCACCCCTCCACTTT. This chain uses TRBV4-2 with TRBJ1-6, with unresolved D. The V gene lost 0 bases and the J gene lost 0 bases, with 9 bases spanning the gap. CDR1 is LGHNA and CDR2 is YNFKEQ in the germline V gene. The CDR3 has 17 residues.

The chain combines TRBV19 with TRBJ2-1; 14 bases map to TRBD2. The CDR3 contains 18 residues. V lost 5 bases to trimming and J lost 9 bases; unmatched junction nucleotides: 15. Germline lookup yields CDR1 LNHDA and CDR2 SQIVND (reference sequence). CDR3 nucleotide sequence: TGTGCCAGTAGTGTCGACCCACCGGGACTAGCGGGAGCAGCTGAGCAGTTCTTC. Translation: CASSVDPPGLAGAAEQFF. The complete variable domain, with remaining parts taken from reference TRBV19 and TRBJ2-1, reads DGGITQSPKYLFRKEGQNVTLSCEQNLNHDAMYWYRQDPGQGLRLIYYSQIVNDFQKGDIAEGYSVSREKKESFPLTVTSAQKNPTAFYLCASSVDPPGLAGAAEQFFGPGTRLTVL.

V gene TRBV7-9 combines with J gene TRBJ2-3, with D possibly being TRBD2 (5 bases). V was trimmed by 10 bases and J by 5 bases, leaving 13 bases between them. CDR1 is SEHNR, CDR2 FQNEAQ, per germline (reference sequence). The CDR3 runs to 12 residues. The CDR3 DNA reads TGTGCCAAAGGATTCGGGGAAGATACGCAGTATTTT. Its translation is CAKGFGEDTQYF.

The chain combines TRBV7-9 with TRBJ1-4; perhaps TRBD1 as D (5 bases). Trimming took 5 bases from V and 10 from J, leaving 17 bases between them. The CDR3 consists of 14 residues. Germline V gene sequence: CDR1 SEHNR, CDR2 FQNEAQ (reference sequence). The CDR3 region is CASSEGAGRGKLFF. DNA of the CDR3: TGTGCCAGCAGCGAGGGAGCAGGGAGGGGAAAACTGTTTTTT.

The CDR3 DNA sequence: TGTGCCAGCGTACTGGCGGGCGAGGGCACCGGGGAGCTGTTTTTT. Translated: CASVLAGEGTGELFF. The J gene is TRBJ2-2, the V gene TRBV28, with D possibly matching TRBD2 (5 bases). In germline, CDR1 is MDHEN, CDR2 SYDVKM. With 8 bases removed from V and 4 bases from J, the gap between germline ends came to 17 bases. The CDR3 has 15 amino acids.

Here the CDR3 reads CASKSRTGAYEQYF. The CDR3 coding sequence is TGTGCCAGCAAGAGTCGGACAGGGGCCTACGAGCAGTACTTC. The chain recombines TRBV28 with TRBJ2-7; 9 positions agree with TRBD1. The CDR3 loop spans 14 amino acids. V dropped 7 bases and J dropped 2; count of bases not matched to a gene: 6. Per the germline V gene, CDR1 is MDHEN and CDR2 is SYDVKM.

The rearrangement joins TRBV27 to TRBJ2-3, with a tentative D call TRBD2 (6 bases). The V gene's germline CDR1 is MNHEY and CDR2 SMNVEV (reference sequence). The ends were cut back, 2 bases at V and 4 bases at J, with 13 bases in the middle. The CDR3 totals 15 residues. This chain's CDR3 is CASSLVRERSDTQYF. The CDR3 coding sequence is TGTGCCAGCAGTTTAGTGCGGGAACGTTCAGATACGCAGTATTTT.

This chain links TRBV6-6 with TRBJ1-1; D not certain. The CDR3 totals 11 residues. CDR1 is MNHNY, CDR2 SVGAGI, per germline (reference sequence). Trimming stripped 8 bases from V and 0 bases from J, with 4 bases between. The CDR3 nucleotides read TGTGCCAGCGGCATGAACACTGAAGCTTTCTTT. Its translation: CASGMNTEAFF.

This sequence joins TRBV18 and TRBJ2-7; TRBD1 matches 9 bases. This CDR3 region has 13 residues. V trimming: 3 bases; J trimming: 8 bases; junction bases outside the gene matches: 5. Germline V gene lookup returns CDR1 KGHSH and CDR2 LQKENI. The CDR3 is CASSPGQGGKQYF. For the CDR3, the DNA is TGTGCCAGCTCACCGGGACAGGGAGGGAAGCAGTACTTC.

The chain recombines TRBV3-1 (or the pseudogene TRBV3-2) with TRBJ2-1, with 7 bases matching TRBD2. J gave up 4 bases and V 3 bases, and 12 bases lay outside the gene matches. CDR1 is LGHDT, CDR2 YNNKEL, per germline (reference sequence). CDR3 length: 17 residues. The CDR3 DNA is TGTGCCAGCAGCCACCGGTCCGGCTTAGCGGGTTACAATGAGCAGTTCTTC. It encodes CASSHRSGLAGYNEQFF.

The chain recombines TRBV7-8 with TRBJ2-7; D not certain. This CDR3 has 9 residues. Germline CDR1 reads SGHVS; CDR2 reads FQNEAQ. The CDR3 DNA is TGTGAGCCTTCCTACGAGCAGTACTTC. Translated, it gives CEPSYEQYF.

The rearrangement links TRBV19 to TRBJ1-5; 10 positions agree with TRBD1. The trim removed 4 bases at V and 3 bases at J, leaving 6 bases unmatched. From germline, CDR1 is LNHDA and CDR2 SQIVND (reference sequence). There are 16 residues in the CDR3. CDR3 sequence (DNA): TGTGCCAGTAGTAATCAGCGACAGGGGGCCAATCAGCCCCAGCATTTT. Translating it yields CASSNQRQGANQPQHF.

The chain couples TRBV6-5 to TRBJ2-1; 7 bases fit TRBD2. The V segment lost 6 bases and the J segment 0 bases; nucleotides outside the gene matches: 5. This CDR3 comprises 15 residues. Germline CDR1 is MNHEY and CDR2 is SVGAGI. CDR3 residues: CASSLAASSYNEQFF. The CDR3 coding sequence is TGTGCCAGCAGCCTAGCGGCCAGCTCCTACAATGAGCAGTTCTTC.

This clone occurred a few times. The rearrangement joins TRBV3-1 (or the pseudogene TRBV3-2) to TRBJ2-7; 10 nucleotides match TRBD2. The trim removed 4 bases at V and 6 bases at J, leaving 6 bases unmatched. Germline CDR1 and CDR2: LGHDT and YNNKEL (reference sequence). The CDR3 is made up of 14 amino acids. CDR3 DNA sequence: TGTGCCAGCAGCCCCGGACTAGCGGTCCTCGAGCAGTACTTC. Protein sequence: CASSPGLAVLEQYF.

This sequence joins TRBV30 and TRBJ2-7, with a tentative D call TRBD2 (6 bases). This CDR3 has 14 residues. Germline V gene sequence: CDR1 GTSNPN, CDR2 SVGIG (reference sequence). Trimming pared 3 bases from V and 2 bases from J, leaving 14 bases between. The CDR3 sequence: CAWSRDFPTYEQYF. CDR3 sequence (DNA): TGTGCCTGGAGCCGGGACTTCCCCACCTACGAGCAGTACTTC.

The rearrangement uses TRBV30 and TRBJ2-5; TRBD2 matches at 8 bases. V was clipped by 5 bases and J by 5 bases; unmatched bases: 10. This CDR3 comprises 14 residues. Germline V gives CDR1 GTSNPN, CDR2 SVGIG (reference sequence). This chain's CDR3 is CAWQLGAGEETQYF. The CDR3 DNA is TGTGCCTGGCAGCTCGGAGCGGGAGAGGAGACCCAGTACTTC.

This sequence joins TRBV28 and TRBJ1-6, with TRBD1 as a possible D gene (6 bases). Trimming left V 4 bases short and J 9 bases short, with 16 bases between. CDR3 size: 15 residues. The germline gives CDR1 MDHEN, CDR2 SYDVKM. Written as DNA, the CDR3 is TGTGCCAGCAGTTCGACACACAGGGTTCCTTCACCCCTCCACTTT. Protein: CASSSTHRVPSPLHF.

A single count supports this clone. The chain employs TRBV29-1 and TRBJ2-7, with D perhaps matching TRBD1 (5 bases). The V and J ends lost 7 bases and 7 bases respectively, with 20 bases between them. Germline loops: CDR1 SQVTM, CDR2 ANQGSEA. CDR3 length equals 13 residues. The CDR3: CSGLTVLTEEQYF. CDR3 nucleotide sequence: TGCAGCGGGCTGACAGTCCTTACAGAGGAGCAGTACTTC.

J is TRBJ2-7 and V is TRBV6-2 or TRBV6-3; TRBD1 matches at 10 bases. Germline V gene data show CDR1 as MNHEY and CDR2 as SVGEGT. Trimming at V came to 3 bases and at J to 5 bases, leaving 7 bases not matched to a gene. This CDR3 is built from 15 residues. The CDR3 region has the DNA TGTGCCAGCAGTTATTCCTGGGACAGGGGCAACGAGCAGTACTTC. Protein product: CASSYSWDRGNEQYF.

The V gene is TRBV21-1, the J gene TRBJ1-2; the tabulated D call, TRBD1, remains unverified against the DNA. TRBV21-1 is an annotated pseudogene. The CDR3 totals 15 residues. DNA for the CDR3: TGTGCCAGCAGCCCCCTAGCAGGGGTGAACTATGGCTACACCTTC. This encodes CASSPLAGVNYGYTF.

The chain links TRBV19 to TRBJ2-7; 7 nucleotides agree with TRBD1. Germline V lookup: CDR1 LNHDA, CDR2 SQIVND (reference sequence). The CDR3 is 13 residues long. J gave up 3 bases and V 5 bases, and 4 bases lay outside the gene matches. The DNA of the CDR3 is TGTGCCAGTAGTCAAGGGACAGACTACGAGCAGTACTTC. This codes for CASSQGTDYEQYF.